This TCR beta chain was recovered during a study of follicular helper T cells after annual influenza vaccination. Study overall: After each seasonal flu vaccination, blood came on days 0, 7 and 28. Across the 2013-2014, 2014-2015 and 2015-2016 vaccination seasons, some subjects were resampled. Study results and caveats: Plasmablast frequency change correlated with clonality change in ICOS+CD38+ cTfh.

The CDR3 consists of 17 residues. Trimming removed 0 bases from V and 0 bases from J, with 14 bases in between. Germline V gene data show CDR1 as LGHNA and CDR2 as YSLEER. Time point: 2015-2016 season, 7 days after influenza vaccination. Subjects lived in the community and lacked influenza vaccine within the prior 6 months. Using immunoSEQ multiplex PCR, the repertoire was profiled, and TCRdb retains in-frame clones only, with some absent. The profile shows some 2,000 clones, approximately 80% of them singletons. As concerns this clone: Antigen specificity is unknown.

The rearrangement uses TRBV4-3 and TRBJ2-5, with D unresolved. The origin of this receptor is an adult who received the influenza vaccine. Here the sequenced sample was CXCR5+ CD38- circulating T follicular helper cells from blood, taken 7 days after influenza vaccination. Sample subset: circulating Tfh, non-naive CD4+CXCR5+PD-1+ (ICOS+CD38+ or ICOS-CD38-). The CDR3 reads CASSQDLPKGYQETQYF. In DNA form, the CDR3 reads TGCGCCAGCAGCCAAGACCTACCTAAGGGCTACCAAGAGACCCAGTACTTC.